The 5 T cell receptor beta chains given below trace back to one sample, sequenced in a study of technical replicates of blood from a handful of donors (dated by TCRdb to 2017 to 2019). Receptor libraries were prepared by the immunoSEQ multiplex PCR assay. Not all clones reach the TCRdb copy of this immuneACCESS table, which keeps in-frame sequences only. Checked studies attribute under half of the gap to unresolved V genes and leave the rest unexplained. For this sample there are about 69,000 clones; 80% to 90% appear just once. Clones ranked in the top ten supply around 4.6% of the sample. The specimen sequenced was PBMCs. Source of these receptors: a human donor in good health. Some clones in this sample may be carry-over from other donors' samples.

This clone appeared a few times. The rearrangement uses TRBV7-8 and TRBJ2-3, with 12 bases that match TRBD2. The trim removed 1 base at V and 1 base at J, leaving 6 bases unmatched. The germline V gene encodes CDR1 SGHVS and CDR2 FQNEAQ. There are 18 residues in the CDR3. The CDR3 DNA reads TGTGCCAGCAGCTTAGGGCTAGCGGGAGGGCCTGGCACAGATACGCAGTATTTT. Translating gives CASSLGLAGGPGTDTQYF.

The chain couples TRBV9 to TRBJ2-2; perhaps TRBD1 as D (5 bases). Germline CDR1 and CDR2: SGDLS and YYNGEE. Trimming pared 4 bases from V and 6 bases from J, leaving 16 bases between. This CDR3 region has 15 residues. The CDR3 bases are TGTGCCAGCAGCTTAGGGGATGCAGGGCCCGGGGAGCTGTTTTTT. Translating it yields CASSLGDAGPGELFF.

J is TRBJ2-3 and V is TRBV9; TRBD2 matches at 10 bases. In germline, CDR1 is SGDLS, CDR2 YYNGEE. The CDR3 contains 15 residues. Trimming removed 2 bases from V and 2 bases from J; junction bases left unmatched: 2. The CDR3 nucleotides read TGTGCCAGCAGCGTCCTAGCGGGGGACACAGATACGCAGTATTTT. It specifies CASSVLAGDTDTQYF.

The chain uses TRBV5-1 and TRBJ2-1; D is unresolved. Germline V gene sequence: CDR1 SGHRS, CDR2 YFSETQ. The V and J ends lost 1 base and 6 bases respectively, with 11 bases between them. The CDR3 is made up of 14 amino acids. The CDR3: CASSLPSGSNEQFF. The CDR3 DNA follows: TGCGCCAGCAGCTTGCCGTCAGGTAGCAATGAGCAGTTCTTC.

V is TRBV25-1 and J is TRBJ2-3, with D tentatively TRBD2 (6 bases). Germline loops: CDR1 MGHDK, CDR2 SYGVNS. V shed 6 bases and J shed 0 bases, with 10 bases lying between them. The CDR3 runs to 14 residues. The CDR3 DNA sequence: TGTGCCAGCAGACTAGCTTCTAGCACAGATACGCAGTATTTT. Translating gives CASRLASSTDTQYF.